This TCR beta chain was retrieved from a study of cytomegalovirus exposure and HLA in healthy donors. Study results and caveats: Many donors shared some public TCRs, even though most TCR sequences were rare. In a later analysis, TCR association rates varied by HLA locus: DRB1 most, HLA-C fewest. Earlier analysis yielded a pattern in which most TCR beta V segments were productive about 90% or about 30% of the time. A later analysis reportedly identified an Asian-associated ancestry cluster as carrying fewer N-insertions than the 666-donor mean.

PCR involved 60 Vbeta and 13 Jbeta primers. Data came from immunoSEQ multiplex PCR; TCRdb stores just in-frame clones and leaves some out. The sample's table shows 100,000 to 150,000 clones. Details on this clone: Its antigen is unknown.

This TCR came from a woman aged 40 to 50 in good health and CMV-seronegative. Source material: PBMCs.

The DNA for the CDR3 is TGCGCCAGCAGAAGCGGTAGCTCTGGGGCCAACGTCCTGACTTTC. Residues: CASRSGSSGANVLTF. V usage is TRBV5-1 and J usage is TRBJ2-6, with D possibly TRBD2 on 5 matching bases. This CDR3 contains 15 residues. Trimming cost V 5 bases and J 0 bases, with 9 bases left between them. Germline loops: CDR1 SGHRS, CDR2 YFSETQ. The full variable domain, in which reference TRBV5-1 and TRBJ2-6 provide the parts outside the CDR3, is KAGVTQTPRYLIKTRGQQVTLSCSPISGHRSVSWYQQTPGQGLQFLFEYFSETQRNKGNFPGRFSGRQFSNSRSEMNVSTLELGDSALYLCASRSGSSGANVLTFGAGSRLTVL.